This T cell receptor (beta chain) was profiled in a study of cytomegalovirus exposure and HLA in healthy donors. Across the whole study: Unique TCR beta sequences numbering around 110 million came from about 179 million T cells in an earlier analysis.

The PCR had 60 Vbeta and 13 Jbeta primers. TCRdb's table, derived via immunoSEQ multiplex PCR, lists solely in-frame clones and lacks some. In the table there are approximately 150,000 clones, 88% of which are singletons. The sequencing input was PBMCs. The clonotype originates from a middle-aged woman in good health and CMV-seronegative.

The CDR3 nucleotides read TGTGCCATCAGTGAGTCAATTGGCGGGGGTTCCTACAATGAGCAGTTCTTC. It translates to CAISESIGGGSYNEQFF. The V and J genes are TRBV10-3 and TRBJ2-1, with TRBD2 matching 7 bases. After removal of 0 bases from V and 1 base from J, the junction contained 6 bases not matched to a gene. In germline, CDR1 is ENHRY, CDR2 SYGVKD. This CDR3 has 17 residues.